This T cell receptor beta chain was obtained from a study of blood T cell repertoires in COVID-19. Looking at the study overall: Specimens from acute and convalescent COVID-19 originated in the United States, Italy and Spain. T cells, B-cell-depleted T cells, or PBMCs supplied cDNA or gDNA.

TCRdb keeps only in-frame clones here, not all; method: immunoSEQ multiplex PCR. The sample holds roughly 200,000 clones; roughly four fifths are singletons and the top ten take more than 9.5%. This CDR3 comprises 13 residues. The germline V gene has CDR1 GTSNPN and CDR2 SVGIG (reference sequence). Trimming took off 3 bases at V and 3 bases at J, with 11 bases between the two ends. The chain couples TRBV30 to TRBJ1-2; perhaps TRBD1 as D (5 bases). The receptor comes from a woman in her thirties or forties with COVID-19, enrolled during active disease. Sequencing input: peripheral blood. The CDR3 sequence is CAWRTPGYYGYTF. The DNA of the CDR3 is TGTGCCTGGAGGACTCCAGGGTACTATGGCTACACCTTC.